The rows below give T cell receptor beta chains drawn from one sample of a study of vaccination and CD4 T cells after COVID-19. TCRdb reanalysed the PCR reads using MiXCR and keeps one entry per CDR3 protein. Of approximately 12,000 distinct CDR3 sequences detected, approximately 50% appear once; the ten largest clones hold 28%. For these receptors, no antigen is known. The sequencing input was CD4+ T cells from blood, cultured in vitro. These TCRs come from a human donor who had recovered from COVID-19. The CDR3 runs from the conserved cysteine through the conserved F or W. The D gene is left open where the match is weak. Only part of the rows carry a size: once, few, many, or a class if the clone is expanded.

v_gene	d_gene	j_gene	abundance	CDR3nt	CDR3aa
TRBV6-2/TRBV6-3	-	TRBJ2-2	few	TGTGCCAGCAGGGACCCAGGGGACGGGGAGCTGTTTTTT	CASRDPGDGELFF
TRBV2	TRBD1	TRBJ1-6	-	TGTGCCAGCAGTATAGGGACAGGGACTTCACCCCTCCACTTT	CASSIGTGTSPLHF
TRBV24-1	TRBD1	TRBJ1-1	-	TGTGCCACCAGTGATTCCGGACAGGCGAACACTGAAGCTTTCTTT	CATSDSGQANTEAFF
TRBV29-1	-	TRBJ1-1	-	TGCAGCGTTGAAAAGCTCGGTAGGGACACTGAAGCTTTCTTT	CSVEKLGRDTEAFF
TRBV15	-	TRBJ2-3	-	TGTGCCACCAGCAGAGAGAGGACTGTAGGCGCAGATACGCAGTATTTT	CATSRERTVGADTQYF
TRBV20-1	-	TRBJ2-1	-	TGCAGTGCTAGGTGGGAAAACTACAATGAGCAGTTCTTC	CSARWENYNEQFF
TRBV20-1	-	TRBJ1-5	-	TGCAGTGCTAGTTTACCGGGACGCCTTAATCAGCCCCAGCATTTT	CSASLPGRLNQPQHF
TRBV7-2	-	TRBJ2-6	once	TGTGCCAGCAGCTTAGTCCGGGGGTCTGGGGCCAACGTCCTGACTTTC	CASSLVRGSGANVLTF
TRBV7-9	-	TRBJ1-1	-	TGTGCCAGCAGCTCAGGACGGCTGAACACTGAAGCTTTCTTT	CASSSGRLNTEAFF
TRBV28	-	TRBJ1-3	-	TGTGCCAGCAGCCAAAGAACCGTGACCGCTCGGGCTGGAAACACCATATATTTT	CASSQRTVTARAGNTIYF
TRBV10-3	-	TRBJ1-4	large	TGTGCCATCAGTGAGTCTGGGGAGATGCCGGTTTTT	CAISESGEMPVF
TRBV12-3/TRBV12-4	TRBD2	TRBJ2-5	-	TGTGCCAGCAGTTGGACGGGAGGAGAGACCCAGTACTTC	CASSWTGGETQYF
TRBV20-1	-	TRBJ1-1	-	TGCAGTGCTAGGGAGGTGACAGAAGCTTTCTTT	CSAREVTEAFF
TRBV19	TRBD1	TRBJ1-5	-	TGTGCCAGTAGTAAGGGGGCTATTATGAGCAATCAGCCCCAGCATTTT	CASSKGAIMSNQPQHF
TRBV2	TRBD2	TRBJ2-3	-	TGTGCCAGCAGTGGACTAGCGGGAGGGAGGGATACGCAGTATTTT	CASSGLAGGRDTQYF
TRBV7-7	TRBD1	TRBJ2-5	-	TGTGCTAGCAGCCCGGGACAGGGTGGGGGCCAAGAGACCCAGTACTTC	CASSPGQGGGQETQYF
TRBV2	TRBD1	TRBJ1-2	-	TGTGCCAGCAGTGGTGGTAGGACAGGGGGTAACTATGGCTACACCTTC	CASSGGRTGGNYGYTF
TRBV20-1	-	TRBJ2-5	-	TGCAGTGCTAGAGGGGACTTGTGGGAGACCCAGTACTTC	CSARGDLWETQYF
TRBV6-1	-	TRBJ1-5	-	TGTGCCAGCAGTGAATGGAGGTTTAATCAGCCCCAGCATTTT	CASSEWRFNQPQHF
TRBV14	-	TRBJ1-6	-	TGTGCCAGCAGCCAAGAGGAGGGGCTCATCCCCTATTCACCCCTCCACTTT	CASSQEEGLIPYSPLHF
TRBV4-2	TRBD1	TRBJ1-6	-	TGTGCCAGCAGCTTCGTCAAGGGACAGGGTAATTCACCCCTCCACTTT	CASSFVKGQGNSPLHF
TRBV20-1	TRBD1	TRBJ1-3	-	TGCAGTGCTCGAAGGCCCGGGACAGGCCCTGGAAACACCATATATTTT	CSARRPGTGPGNTIYF
TRBV14	TRBD1	TRBJ2-7	-	TGTGCCAGCAGCCGTCTACAGGGGGCCTACGAGCAGTACTTC	CASSRLQGAYEQYF
TRBV30	TRBD2	TRBJ2-3	once	TGTGCCTGGAGTAGACTAGCGGGGGAGTACACAGATACGCAGTATTTT	CAWSRLAGEYTDTQYF
TRBV7-9	-	TRBJ2-7	-	TGTGCCAGCAGCTTCTTACAGGGCTCCCGGTTTTCCTACGAGCAGTACTTC	CASSFLQGSRFSYEQYF
TRBV19	-	TRBJ1-2	-	TGTGCCAGTAGTATTCTAGGGGCCGACTATGGCTACACCTTC	CASSILGADYGYTF
TRBV27	-	TRBJ2-7	-	TGTGCCAGCAGTTCTACGGGGGGCCAGGCCTACGAGCAGTACTTC	CASSSTGGQAYEQYF